This T cell receptor beta chain was profiled in a study of T cell clonotyping in hematopoietic cell transplantation. Turning to the study itself: Pretransplant recipient samples were taken after cytoreduction.

Produced via immunoSEQ multiplex PCR; TCRdb's table is partial and in-frame only. This sample has thousands of clones, with approximately 90% found just once. Comments on this clone: The target antigen is unknown.

Time point denoted: recipient sample about 28 days before transplant, after cytoreduction. Regarding the study as a whole: Without cell sorting, CD4 versus CD8 contributions remain unresolved.

The CDR3 is made up of 12 amino acids. Germline loops: CDR1 ENHRY, CDR2 SYGVKD. V dropped 0 bases and J dropped 9 bases, with 8 bases sitting between them. The sample consisted of peripheral blood mononuclear cells, taken before stem cell transplant. The TCR comes from a man aged 60 to 75 with acute myeloid leukemia. Some clones in this sample may be carry-over from other donors' samples. The genes are TRBV10-3 and TRBJ1-1, with D possibly TRBD1 on 6 matching bases. The CDR3 nucleotides read TGTGCCATCAGTGAGTCAGGGGGAAAAGCTTTCTTT. It yields the protein CAISESGGKAFF.